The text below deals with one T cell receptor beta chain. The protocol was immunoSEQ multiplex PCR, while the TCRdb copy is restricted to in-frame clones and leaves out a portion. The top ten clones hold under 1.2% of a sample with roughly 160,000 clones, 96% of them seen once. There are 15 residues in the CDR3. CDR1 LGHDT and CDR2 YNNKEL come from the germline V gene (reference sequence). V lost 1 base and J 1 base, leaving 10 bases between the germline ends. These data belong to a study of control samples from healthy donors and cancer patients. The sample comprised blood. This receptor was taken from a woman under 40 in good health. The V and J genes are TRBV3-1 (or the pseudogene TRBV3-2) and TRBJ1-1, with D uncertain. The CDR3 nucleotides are TGTGCCAGCAGCCAAGTAGGTCGGGGGAACACTGAAGCTTTCTTT. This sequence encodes CASSQVGRGNTEAFF.